Below, 24 T cell receptor beta chains from the same sample are listed, as sequenced in a study of T cell clonotyping in hematopoietic cell transplantation. Clones were read by immunoSEQ multiplex PCR, and TCRdb kept only the in-frame ones, dropping some. The sample shows some 30,000 clones, under 97% of them seen only once. Sequencing was performed on peripheral blood mononuclear cells. These receptors all come from a man aged 50-60 years in good health. Some clones in this sample may be carry-over from other donors' samples.

The rearrangement joins TRBV19 to TRBJ2-7; no reliable D call. V dropped 4 bases and J dropped 2 bases, with 3 bases sitting between them. This CDR3 has 11 residues. Germline V gene data show CDR1 as LNHDA and CDR2 as SQIVND (reference sequence). The DNA for the CDR3 is TGTGCCAGTAGTAACGCCTACGAGCAGTACTTC. Amino acid sequence: CASSNAYEQYF.

V gene TRBV2 combines with J gene TRBJ1-5; D call uncertain. Germline V gene data show CDR1 as SNHLY and CDR2 as FYNNEI. The V and J ends lost 4 bases and 7 bases respectively, with 8 bases between them. There are 12 residues in the CDR3. CDR3 coding DNA: TGTGCCAGCAGTGTGTTCCGGCAGCCCCAGCATTTT. This translates into CASSVFRQPQHF.

The J gene is TRBJ2-6, the V gene TRBV10-3, with D unresolved. This CDR3 spans 13 amino acids. CDR1 is ENHRY and CDR2 is SYGVKD in the germline V gene. With 10 bases removed from V and 3 bases from J, the gap between germline ends came to 10 bases. The CDR3 coding sequence is TGTGCCACCCGACCACGTGGGGCCAACGTCCTGACTTTC. Encoded protein: CATRPRGANVLTF.

The chain is built from TRBV27 and TRBJ2-7; 8 bases line up with TRBD1. J was trimmed by 3 bases and V by 9 bases; bases with no gene match: 10. The CDR3 spans 14 residues. Germline-derived CDR1 and CDR2 are MNHEY and SMNVEV (reference sequence). CDR3 sequence: CASHPRTGFYEQYF. CDR3 in DNA: TGTGCCAGTCACCCCCGGACAGGGTTCTACGAGCAGTACTTC.

The chain carries TRBV5-1 and TRBJ1-2; D gene uncertain. Germline V lookup: CDR1 SGHRS, CDR2 YFSETQ. The CDR3 contains 14 residues. The V and J ends lost 4 bases and 7 bases respectively, with 17 bases between them. The CDR3 loop reads CASSLEGGSRGYTF. CDR3 nucleotide sequence: TGCGCCAGCAGCCTCGAGGGTGGGTCGCGTGGCTACACCTTC.

The chain combines TRBV5-6 with TRBJ1-5; TRBD1 agrees at 7 bases. The CDR3 length is 16 residues. CDR1 is SGHDT and CDR2 is YYEEEE in the germline V gene. V lost 2 bases to trimming and J lost 6 bases; unmatched junction nucleotides: 11. CDR3 nucleotides: TGTGCCAGCAGCTTAAGAGGAGGGGGCGCGGGTCAGCCCCAGCATTTT. Encoded protein: CASSLRGGGAGQPQHF.

The chain joins TRBV19 to TRBJ1-1, with unresolved D. Trimming left V 10 bases short and J 0 bases short, with 24 bases between. Germline V gene lookup returns CDR1 LNHDA and CDR2 SQIVND (reference sequence). The CDR3 contains 17 residues. CDR3 amino acids: CATSSPPGLYMNTEAFF. The CDR3 region has the DNA TGTGCCACATCCTCCCCGCCCGGCCTGTATATGAACACTGAAGCTTTCTTT.

The V and J genes are TRBV29-1 and TRBJ1-3, with D unclear. The ends were cut back, 4 bases at V and 2 bases at J, with 9 bases in the middle. Germline CDR1 and CDR2: SQVTM and ANQGSEA. CDR3 size: 13 residues. CDR3 sequence: CSVVERAGNTIYF. CDR3 in DNA: TGCAGCGTTGTGGAGAGGGCTGGAAACACCATATATTTT.

The chain has TRBV11-3 and TRBJ2-1, with TRBD2 identical over 11 bases. CDR1 and CDR2 (germline): SGHNT, YENEEA. Germline trimming cut 1 base from V and 5 bases from J; bases unmatched to any gene: 4. This CDR3 is 16 amino acids long. CDR3 region: CASSLAGTSGHNEQFF. For the CDR3, the DNA is TGTGCCAGCAGCTTAGCCGGGACTAGCGGACACAATGAGCAGTTCTTC.

This chain connects TRBV7-2 to TRBJ1-5; tentatively, D is TRBD1 (5 bases). The CDR3 is 15 residues long. Trimming left V 4 bases short and J 1 base short, with 11 bases between. The germline gives CDR1 SGHTA, CDR2 FQGNSA. CDR3 sequence reads: CASSWIRDSNQPQHF. The CDR3 DNA sequence: TGTGCCAGCAGCTGGATCCGGGACAGCAATCAGCCCCAGCATTTT.

The chain carries TRBV5-8 and TRBJ1-4, with D uncertain. The germline gives CDR1 SGHTS, CDR2 YDEGEE. V lost 2 bases, J lost 0 bases, and 14 bases lay in between. CDR3 length equals 17 residues. This CDR3 is CASSFGGSFATNEKLFF. The CDR3 DNA sequence: TGTGCCAGCAGCTTTGGCGGCAGTTTTGCAACTAATGAAAAACTGTTTTTT.

The chain joins TRBV11-2 to TRBJ1-2; D not certain. The V gene's germline CDR1 is SGHAT and CDR2 FQNNGV. This CDR3 contains 16 residues. V was shortened by 5 bases and J by 0 bases, with 16 bases between the two germline ends. For the CDR3, the DNA is TGTGCCAGCAGCGTTAGCGACATACAAGCTAACTATGGCTACACCTTC. This codes for CASSVSDIQANYGYTF. The variable domain in full, completed from reference TRBV11-2 and TRBJ1-2, reads EAGVAQSPRYKIIEKRQSVAFWCNPISGHATLYWYQQILGQGPKLLIQFQNNGVVDDSQLPKDRFSAERLKGVDSTLKIQPAKLEDSAVYLCASSVSDIQANYGYTFGSGTRLTVV.

This chain joins TRBV29-1 and TRBJ2-6, with 7 bases lining up with TRBD1. The CDR3 covers 18 residues. Germline V gene data show CDR1 as SQVTM and CDR2 as ANQGSEA. V dropped 0 bases and J dropped 0; count of bases not matched to a gene: 8. The CDR3 protein is CSVEDRWDSHSGANVLTF. CDR3 bases: TGCAGCGTTGAAGATCGTTGGGACAGTCACTCTGGGGCCAACGTCCTGACTTTC.

The rearrangement joins TRBV19 to TRBJ2-1; D uncertain. CDR1 and CDR2 from the germline V gene are LNHDA and SQIVND (reference sequence). This CDR3 comprises 13 residues. V was pared by 3 bases and J by 10 bases, with 13 bases between. CDR3 loop: CASSMTQLGEQFF. CDR3 DNA: TGTGCCAGTAGTATGACGCAGTTGGGAGAGCAGTTCTTC.

The rearrangement joins TRBV4-1 to TRBJ1-1; TRBD1 aligns across 7 bases. The V gene's germline CDR1 is MGHRA and CDR2 YSYEKL. V lost 3 bases to trimming and J lost 4 bases; unmatched junction nucleotides: 8. This CDR3 has 15 amino acids. The CDR3 nucleotides read TGCGCCAGCAGCCACCACAGGGGTTTAGGCACTGAAGCTTTCTTT. Amino acid sequence: CASSHHRGLGTEAFF.

V usage is TRBV6-6 and J usage is TRBJ2-7, with D possibly being TRBD1 (7 bases). The ends were cut back, 10 bases at V and 6 bases at J, with 16 bases in the middle. The CDR3 is 12 residues long. The V gene's germline CDR1 is MNHNY and CDR2 SVGAGI (reference sequence). CDR3 in DNA: TGTGCCACCCGGGCGGAGGGGGCCGAGCAGTACTTC. It encodes CATRAEGAEQYF.

This clone was picked up one time. CDR3 in amino acids: CASSVHSGTGGADEQYF. CDR3 bases: TGTGCCAGCAGCGTCCACTCCGGGACAGGGGGCGCGGACGAGCAGTACTTC. The chain combines TRBV9 with TRBJ2-7; 12 bases map to TRBD1. The CDR3 extends over 17 amino acids. Germline lookup yields CDR1 SGDLS and CDR2 YYNGEE. After removal of 2 bases from V and 5 bases from J, the junction contained 11 bases not matched to a gene.

In this sample, this clone turned up once. The chain uses TRBV7-2 and TRBJ1-2, with unresolved D. CDR3 length: 15 amino acids. The germline gives CDR1 SGHTA, CDR2 FQGNSA. Deletions cut 4 bases from V and 6 bases from J, with 18 bases between. CDR3 sequence (DNA): TGTGCCAGCAGCTCCCTCGGTGGGGTATCAAATGGCTACACCTTC. Translating gives CASSSLGGVSNGYTF. Filled out from reference TRBV7-2 and TRBJ1-2, the complete variable domain reads GAGVSQSPSNKVTEKGKDVELRCDPISGHTALYWYRQSLGQGLEFLIYFQGNSAPDKSGLPSDRFSAERTGGSVSTLTIQRTQQEDSAVYLCASSSLGGVSNGYTFGSGTRLTVV.

The V call is TRBV28, the J call TRBJ1-2; D gene ambiguous. The germline CDR1 and CDR2 sequences are MDHEN and SYDVKM. The V end lost 8 bases, the J end lost 7 bases, and 14 bases lay between the germline ends. This CDR3 spans 12 amino acids. CDR3 protein: CASQDEGVGYTF. The CDR3 nucleotides are TGTGCCAGCCAAGACGAAGGAGTTGGCTACACCTTC.

The genes are TRBV19 and TRBJ2-3, with no clear D. This CDR3 is built from 13 residues. CDR1 and CDR2 from the germline V gene are LNHDA and SQIVND (reference sequence). Trimming took 5 bases from V and 2 from J, leaving 8 bases between them. This CDR3 is CASSVGYTDTQYF. Written as DNA, the CDR3 is TGTGCCAGTAGTGTGGGTTACACAGATACGCAGTATTTT.

This chain uses TRBV19 with TRBJ1-2, with D maybe TRBD1 (6 bases). With 3 bases removed from V and 4 bases from J, the gap between germline ends came to 12 bases. The CDR3 contains 14 residues. In germline, CDR1 is LNHDA, CDR2 SQIVND (reference sequence). This chain's CDR3 is CASSIRGAAYGYTF. The CDR3, as DNA: TGTGCCAGTAGTATTCGGGGGGCTGCCTATGGCTACACCTTC.

The chain's CDR3 is CASRTAGEAFF. Written as DNA, the CDR3 is TGTGCCAGCAGAACGGCAGGTGAAGCTTTCTTT. The J gene is TRBJ1-1, the V gene TRBV6-1; D not certain. CDR1 is MNHNS and CDR2 is SASEGT in the germline V gene. Trimming removed 6 bases from V and 7 bases from J, with 9 bases in between. The CDR3 spans 11 residues.

This clone appeared once. The chain carries TRBV7-2 and TRBJ2-7; no reliable D call. In germline, CDR1 is SGHTA, CDR2 FQGNSA. The CDR3 sequence is 12 residues long. Trimming took 2 bases from V and 4 from J, leaving 6 bases between them. In DNA, the CDR3 is TGTGCCAGCAGCTTAAGGCCTTACGAGCAGTACTTC. This translates into CASSLRPYEQYF. The full variable domain, its missing parts supplied by reference TRBV7-2 and TRBJ2-7, is GAGVSQSPSNKVTEKGKDVELRCDPISGHTALYWYRQSLGQGLEFLIYFQGNSAPDKSGLPSDRFSAERTGGSVSTLTIQRTQQEDSAVYLCASSLRPYEQYFGPGTRLTVT.

J is TRBJ1-4 and V is TRBV4-2; the match to TRBD1 covers 9 bases. Germline V gives CDR1 LGHNA, CDR2 YNFKEQ. The junction had 8 bases not matched to a gene; V was cut back by 1 base and J by 8 bases. This CDR3 region has 16 residues. The CDR3 region has the DNA TGTGCCAGCAGCCAAGTATCTTCCGGGACAGGGGAAAAACTGTTTTTT. This translates into CASSQVSSGTGEKLFF.